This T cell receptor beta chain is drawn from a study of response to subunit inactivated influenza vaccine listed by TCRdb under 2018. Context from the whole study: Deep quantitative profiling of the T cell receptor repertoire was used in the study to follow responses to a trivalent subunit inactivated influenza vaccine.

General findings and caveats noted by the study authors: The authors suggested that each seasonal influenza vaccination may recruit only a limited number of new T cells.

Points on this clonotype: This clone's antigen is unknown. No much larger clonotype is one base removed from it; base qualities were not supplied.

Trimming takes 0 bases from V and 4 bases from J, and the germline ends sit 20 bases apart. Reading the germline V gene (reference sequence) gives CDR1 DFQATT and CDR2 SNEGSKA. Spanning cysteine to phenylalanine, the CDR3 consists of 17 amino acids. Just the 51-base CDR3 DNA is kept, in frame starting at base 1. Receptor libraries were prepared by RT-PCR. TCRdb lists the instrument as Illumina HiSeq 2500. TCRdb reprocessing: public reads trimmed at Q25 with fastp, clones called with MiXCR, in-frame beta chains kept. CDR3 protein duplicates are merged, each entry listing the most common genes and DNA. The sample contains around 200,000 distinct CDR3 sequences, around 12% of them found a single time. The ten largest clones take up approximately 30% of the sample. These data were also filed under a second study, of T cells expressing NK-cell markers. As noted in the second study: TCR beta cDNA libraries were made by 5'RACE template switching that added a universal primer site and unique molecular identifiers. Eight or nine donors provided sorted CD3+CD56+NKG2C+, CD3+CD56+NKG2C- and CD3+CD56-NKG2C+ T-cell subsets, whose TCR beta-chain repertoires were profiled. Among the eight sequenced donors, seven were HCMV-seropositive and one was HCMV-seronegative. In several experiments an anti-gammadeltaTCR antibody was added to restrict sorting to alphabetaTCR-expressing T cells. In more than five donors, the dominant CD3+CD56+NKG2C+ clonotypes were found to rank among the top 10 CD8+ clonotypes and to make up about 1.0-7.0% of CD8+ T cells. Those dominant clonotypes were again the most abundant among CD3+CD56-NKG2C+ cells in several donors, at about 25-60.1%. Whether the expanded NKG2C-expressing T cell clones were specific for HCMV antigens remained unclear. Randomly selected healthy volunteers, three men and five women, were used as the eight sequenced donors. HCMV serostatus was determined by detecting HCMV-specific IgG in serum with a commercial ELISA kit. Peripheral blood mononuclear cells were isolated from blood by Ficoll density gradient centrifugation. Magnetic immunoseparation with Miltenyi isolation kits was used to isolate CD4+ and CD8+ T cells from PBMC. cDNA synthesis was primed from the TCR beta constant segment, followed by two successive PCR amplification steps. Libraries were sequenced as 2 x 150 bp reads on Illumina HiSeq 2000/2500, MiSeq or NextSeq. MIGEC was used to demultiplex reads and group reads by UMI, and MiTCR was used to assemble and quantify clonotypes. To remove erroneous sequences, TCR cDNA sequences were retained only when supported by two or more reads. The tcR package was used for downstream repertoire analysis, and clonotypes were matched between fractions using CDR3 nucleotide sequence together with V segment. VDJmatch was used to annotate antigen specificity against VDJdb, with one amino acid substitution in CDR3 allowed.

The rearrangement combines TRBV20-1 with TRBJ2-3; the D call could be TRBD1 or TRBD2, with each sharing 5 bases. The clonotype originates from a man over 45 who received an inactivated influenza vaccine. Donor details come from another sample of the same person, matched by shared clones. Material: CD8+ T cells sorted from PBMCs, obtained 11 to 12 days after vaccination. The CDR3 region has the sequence CSARDGAVLGDADTQYF. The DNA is TGCAGTGCTAGAGACGGGGCGGTTCTGGGGGACGCAGATACGCAGTATTTT.